This record concerns one TCR beta chain sequence. The antigen this receptor binds is unknown. No qualities accompany the bases; no much larger clone lies one base away. All donors were healthy Caucasians. The data were taken from a study of identical twins listed by TCRdb under 2016. Looking at the study overall: The study deep-sequenced TCR alpha and beta repertoires from monozygotic twins, unrelated adults of various ages and cord blood to test whether fetal clonotypes persist. To rule out contamination, the twin experiments were replicated at different times with different library preparation protocols. Beyond this particular receptor, the publication reports: Because the same donors could not be followed over many years, conclusions were based on cross-sectional statistical analysis. Compared with coincidental sharing between unrelated individuals, an excess of low generation-probability sequences was observed among out-of-frame TCR alpha sequences shared between twins. Recombination models systematically underestimated out-of-frame TCR alpha sharing in monozygotic twins but agreed with sharing between unrelated individuals. The excess sharing between twins in beta out-of-frame sequences was weaker because fewer shared sequences reduced the signal-to-noise ratio. Abundant cord blood beta clonotypes had fewer insertions, young adult naive repertoires showed a similar but weaker trend, and memory repertoires showed no such trend. Invariant T cells such as MAIT and iNKT could partly confound zero-insertion analyses, although diverse VJ usage argued against such confounding for most clonotypes.

The receptor library was made with 5' RACE. Reads for this sample came from an Illumina HiSeq 2000. Template switching added a universal primer binding site, and the final cDNA carried a unique molecular identifier that allowed TCR cDNA molecules to be counted accurately. First-strand cDNA for TCR alpha and beta chains was synthesized from specific primers in the conserved constant-segment region. To control for contamination, every cDNA library carried two barcodes: a SMART-Mk sample barcode plus Illumina barcodes. Two successive PCR steps introduced TruSeq adapter sequences along with Illumina sample barcodes. The TCR alpha and beta cDNA libraries were sequenced on the Illumina HiSeq platform using custom primers. In the paper's pipeline: Raw reads were processed with MiGEC to extract unique molecular identifiers, and MiXCR was used to determine CDR3 positions. Recombination models were inferred per individual with the repgenHMM and IGoR tools using an EM algorithm. The tcR package in R was used for shared clonotype analysis, with sharing normalized by the product of cloneset sizes. To study raw recombination free of thymic and clonal selection effects, out-of-frame nonproductive sequences were analyzed. The public sequencing data were trimmed at Q25 with fastp and processed into clonotypes with MiXCR by TCRdb, which kept only in-frame beta chains. Entries that share a CDR3 protein sequence are merged under the most common genes and DNA. The V and J calls here are based on TCRdb, not the publication. For this sample there are roughly 1,500,000 distinct CDR3 sequences; around 33% appear just once. In total, the top ten clones hold 0.25% to 0.3% of the sample.

V and J are truncated by 3 bases and 7 bases respectively, leaving an intervening sequence of 15 bases. According to the germline V gene, CDR1 reads KGHSH and CDR2 reads LQKENI. The CDR3 covers 15 residues, taking in both the cysteine and the phenylalanine. Only the CDR3 region is kept as DNA, spanning 45 bases read in frame from base 1. The receptor was derived from a newborn girl in good health. The material sequenced was cord blood. This sequence uses TRBV18 and TRBJ1-4; the D gene lacks a confident call. The encoded CDR3 is CASSPSSFGIEKLFF. The DNA sequence is TGTGCCAGCTCACCTTCCTCCTTTGGGATTGAAAAACTGTTTTTT.